This T cell receptor beta chain was sequenced in a study of metastatic and nonmetastatic thyroid tumors. In the study overall: Across peripheral blood and tumor or nodule tissue samples taken from malignant and benign thyroid patients, the repertoires were compared with one another.

V lost 7 bases and J 1 base, leaving 10 bases between the germline ends. Germline loops: CDR1 MNHNS, CDR2 SASEGT. The length of the CDR3 is 13 residues. Study-level points and caveats: In both blood and tumor samples, TCR beta diversity was reported significantly higher for malignant than benign nodules.

Each patient came to thyroid surgery without any prior treatment (of any kind). The authors' processing: It was from CDR3 differences across clinicopathological groups that a distant-metastasis classifier for papillary thyroid cancer was built. With MiXCR, TCRdb called clones anew from the PCR reads. The V and J calls were determined by TCRdb, not by the authors. The table has roughly 40,000 clones, roughly a sixth seen once. This clone occurred many times. Its antigen is undetermined. This chain uses TRBV6-1 with TRBJ1-1, with a tentative D call TRBD1 (5 bases). The sample consisted of blood. The clonotype comes from a female donor with papillary thyroid cancer or a benign thyroid nodule (not recorded which). Some clones in this sample may be carry-over from other donors' samples. CDR3 region: CASTLTENTEAFF. CDR3 DNA: TGTGCCAGCACTTTGACAGAGAACACTGAAGCTTTCTTT.